The TCR beta chain under discussion was sequenced for a study of cytomegalovirus exposure and HLA in healthy donors. 60 Vbeta and 13 Jbeta primers were used in PCR. Repertoires were generated with immunoSEQ multiplex PCR, while TCRdb's copy carries only in-frame clones and drops some. Of approximately 100,000 clones listed, about 80% are singletons. Regarding the study as a whole: Later genetic work tied a missense DCLRE1C variant to beta-chain V and J trimming. Most TCRs appeared rarely, but some public TCRs recurred in many donors. Prior analysis indicated that the majority of TCR beta V segments exhibited productivity approximately 87% or approximately 30% of the time.

V was trimmed by 0 bases and J by 7 bases, leaving 17 bases between them. This CDR3 is built from 15 residues. Germline assignment: CDR1 SGHNT and CDR2 YYREEE (reference sequence). In regard to this clone: Its antigen remains unidentified.

Sequenced sample: PBMCs. The chain combines TRBV5-4 with TRBJ2-7; D may be TRBD1 (5 bases). The receptor comes from a man in his late teens or twenties in good health and CMV-seropositive. CDR3 sequence (DNA): TGTGCCAGCAGCTTGGTAGGGGCCCCCTCGTATGAGCAGTACTTC. This codes for CASSLVGAPSYEQYF. Together with reference TRBV5-4 and TRBJ2-7, the CDR3 gives the full variable domain: ETGVTQSPTHLIKTRGQQVTLRCSSQSGHNTVSWYQQALGQGPQFIFQYYREEENGRGNFPPRFSGLQFPNYSSELNVNALELDDSALYLCASSLVGAPSYEQYFGPGTRLTVT.